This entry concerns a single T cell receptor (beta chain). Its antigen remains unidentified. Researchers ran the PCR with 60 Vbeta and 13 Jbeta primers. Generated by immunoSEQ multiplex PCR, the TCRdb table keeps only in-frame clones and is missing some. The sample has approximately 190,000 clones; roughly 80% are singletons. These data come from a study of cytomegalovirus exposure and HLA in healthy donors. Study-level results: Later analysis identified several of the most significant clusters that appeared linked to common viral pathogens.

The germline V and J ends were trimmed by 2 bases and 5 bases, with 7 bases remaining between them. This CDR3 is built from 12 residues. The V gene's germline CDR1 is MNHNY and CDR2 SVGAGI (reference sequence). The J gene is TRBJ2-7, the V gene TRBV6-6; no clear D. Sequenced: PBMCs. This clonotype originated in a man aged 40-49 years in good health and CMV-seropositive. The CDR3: CASSYGLDEQYF. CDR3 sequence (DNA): TGTGCCAGCAGTTACGGGCTCGACGAGCAGTACTTC.